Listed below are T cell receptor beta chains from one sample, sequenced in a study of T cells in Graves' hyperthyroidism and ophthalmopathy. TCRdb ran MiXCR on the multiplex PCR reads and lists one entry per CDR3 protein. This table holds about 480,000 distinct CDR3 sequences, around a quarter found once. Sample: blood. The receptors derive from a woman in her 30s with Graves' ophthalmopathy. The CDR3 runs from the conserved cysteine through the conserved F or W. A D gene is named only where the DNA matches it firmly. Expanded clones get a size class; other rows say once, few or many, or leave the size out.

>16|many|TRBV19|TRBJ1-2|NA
CASSTYRVGGDYGYTF
TGTGCCAGTAGTACCTACAGGGTCGGGGGAGACTATGGCTACACCTTC
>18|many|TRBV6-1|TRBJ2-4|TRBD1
CASSEVISGTGDKNIKYF
TGTGCCAGCAGTGAAGTGATATCCGGGACAGGCGACAAAAACATTAAGTACTTC
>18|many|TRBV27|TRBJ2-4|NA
CASSPRTEYLLAKNIQYF
TGTGCCAGCAGTCCCCGGACGGAATACTTGTTGGCCAAAAACATTCAGTACTTC
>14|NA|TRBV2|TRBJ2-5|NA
CASSSTAYQETQYF
TGTGCCAGCAGTTCGACAGCCTACCAAGAGACCCAGTACTTC
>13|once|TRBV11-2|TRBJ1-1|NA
CASSLLRVTEAFF
TGTGCCAGCAGCTTATTAAGGGTTACTGAAGCTTTCTTT
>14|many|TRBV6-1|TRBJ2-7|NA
CASSRDVRFDGQYF
TGTGCCAGCAGCAGGGACGTACGCTTTGATGGGCAGTACTTC
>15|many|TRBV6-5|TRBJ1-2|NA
CASSYAVTGDYGYTF
TGTGCCAGCAGTTACGCGGTTACGGGAGACTATGGCTACACCTTC
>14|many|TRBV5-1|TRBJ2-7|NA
CASSLVPNPYEQYF
TGCGCCAGCAGCTTGGTACCTAACCCCTACGAGCAGTACTTC
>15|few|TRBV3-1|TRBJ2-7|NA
CASSQELRGLYEQYF
TGTGCCAGCAGCCAAGAGCTCCGGGGACTCTACGAGCAGTACTTC
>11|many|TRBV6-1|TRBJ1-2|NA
CATEANYGYTF
TGTGCCACGGAAGCTAACTATGGCTACACCTTC
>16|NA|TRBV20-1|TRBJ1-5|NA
CSAGLLGGYSNQPQHF
TGCAGTGCGGGATTGTTGGGGGGGTATAGCAATCAGCCCCAGCATTTT
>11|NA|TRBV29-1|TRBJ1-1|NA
CSVRETGEAFF
TGCAGCGTGCGCGAAACAGGGGAAGCTTTCTTT
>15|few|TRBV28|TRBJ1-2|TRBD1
CASSLQGAPRYGYTF
TGTGCCAGCAGTTTGCAGGGGGCGCCCCGCTATGGCTACACCTTC
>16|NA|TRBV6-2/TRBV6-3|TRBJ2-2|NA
CASSYAGPRYTGELFF
TGTGCCAGCAGTTACGCGGGACCCCGCTACACCGGGGAGCTGTTTTTT
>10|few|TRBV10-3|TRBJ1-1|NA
CAIANTEAFF
TGTGCCATCGCAAACACTGAAGCTTTCTTT
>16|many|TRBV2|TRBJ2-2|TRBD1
CASSKTGTGTTGELFF
TGTGCCAGCAGTAAGACCGGGACAGGGACCACCGGGGAGCTGTTTTTT
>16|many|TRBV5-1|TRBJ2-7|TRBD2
CASSLVGGGPAYEQYF
TGCGCCAGCAGCTTGGTCGGCGGGGGGCCAGCCTACGAGCAGTACTTC
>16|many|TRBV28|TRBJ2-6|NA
CASSDSSGSGANVLTF
TGTGCCAGCAGTGACTCGTCAGGGTCTGGGGCCAACGTCCTGACTTTC
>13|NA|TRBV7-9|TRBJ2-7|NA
CASSSGKEYEQYF
TGTGCCAGCAGCTCGGGAAAAGAATACGAGCAGTACTTC
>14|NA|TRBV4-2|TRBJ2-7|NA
CASSQDSRDYEQYF
TGTGCCAGCAGCCAAGATTCCAGGGATTACGAGCAGTACTTC
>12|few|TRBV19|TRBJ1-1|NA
CASLGMGTEAFF
TGTGCCAGTTTGGGGATGGGCACTGAAGCTTTCTTT
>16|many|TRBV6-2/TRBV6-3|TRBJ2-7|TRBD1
CASRTHGQGDSYEQYF
TGTGCCAGCAGAACGCATGGACAGGGGGACTCCTACGAGCAGTACTTC
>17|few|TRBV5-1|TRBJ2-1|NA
CASSSWGSSGVGNEQFF
TGCGCCAGCAGCTCCTGGGGTTCGTCAGGGGTAGGAAATGAGCAGTTCTTC
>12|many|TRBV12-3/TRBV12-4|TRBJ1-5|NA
CASSNSNQPQHF
TGTGCCAGCAGTAATAGCAATCAGCCCCAGCATTTT
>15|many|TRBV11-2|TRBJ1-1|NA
CASSPGSGGRTEAFF
TGTGCCAGCAGCCCAGGTTCGGGGGGTAGGACTGAAGCTTTCTTT
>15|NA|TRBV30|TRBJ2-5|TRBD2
CAWSVGLAGQETQYF
TGTGCCTGGAGTGTCGGGCTAGCGGGACAAGAGACCCAGTACTTC
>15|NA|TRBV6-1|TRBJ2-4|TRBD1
CASSVGLGTGAIQYF
TGTGCCAGCAGTGTGGGCCTAGGGACAGGGGCCATTCAGTACTTC
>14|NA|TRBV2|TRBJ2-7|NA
CASSDSSNSYEQYF
TGTGCCAGCAGTGACTCTTCAAACTCCTACGAGCAGTACTTC
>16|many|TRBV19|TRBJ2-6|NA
CASRSQTDSGANVLTF
TGTGCCAGTAGGTCACAGACCGACTCTGGGGCCAACGTCCTGACTTTC
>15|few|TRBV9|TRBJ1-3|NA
CASSAAGSSGNTIYF
TGTGCCAGCAGCGCGGCAGGCAGCTCTGGAAACACCATATATTTT
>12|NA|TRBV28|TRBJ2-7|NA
CASSLSPSSPLF
TGTGCCAGCAGTTTAAGCCCTTCGAGCCCCCTCTTC